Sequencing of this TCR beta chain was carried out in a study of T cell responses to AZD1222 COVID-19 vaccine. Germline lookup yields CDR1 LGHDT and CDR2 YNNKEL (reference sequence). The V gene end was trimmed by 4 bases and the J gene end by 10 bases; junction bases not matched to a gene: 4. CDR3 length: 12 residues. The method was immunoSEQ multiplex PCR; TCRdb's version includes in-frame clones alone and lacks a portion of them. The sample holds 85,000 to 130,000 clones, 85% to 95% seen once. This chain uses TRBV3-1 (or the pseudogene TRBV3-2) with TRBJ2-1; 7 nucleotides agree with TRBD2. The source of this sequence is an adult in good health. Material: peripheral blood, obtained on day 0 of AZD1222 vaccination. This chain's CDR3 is CASSREGREQFF. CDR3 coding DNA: TGTGCCAGCAGCCGGGAGGGCCGCGAGCAGTTCTTC.